The 25 T cell receptor beta chains presented below share a single source sample, sequenced in a study of blood T cell repertoires in COVID-19. Libraries were prepared by immunoSEQ multiplex PCR; TCRdb keeps only in-frame clonotypes and omits some of them. Of approximately 460,000 clones listed, nearly 90% are singletons. Sequenced sample: peripheral blood. The receptors stem from a man between 18 and 29 years old with COVID-19, enrolled during active disease.

This chain joins TRBV5-5 and TRBJ2-7; D is unresolved. The germline V gene encodes CDR1 SGHKS and CDR2 YYEKEE (reference sequence). The CDR3 has 14 amino acids. V gave up 3 bases and J gave up 6 bases, with 16 bases separating them. CDR3 in amino acids: CASSSPPDLGEQYF. Here the CDR3 DNA reads TGTGCCAGCAGCTCCCCCCCAGACCTAGGCGAGCAGTACTTC.

The chain recombines TRBV9 with TRBJ1-2; the D gene is possibly TRBD1 (6 bases). Germline lookup yields CDR1 SGDLS and CDR2 YYNGEE. There are 15 residues in the CDR3. The V gene lost 3 bases and the J gene lost 4 bases, with 16 bases spanning the gap. The CDR3 coding sequence is TGTGCCAGCAGCGGGGAGGGGGGACTTGGCTATGGCTACACCTTC. This codes for CASSGEGGLGYGYTF.

This clone was counted a few times. The chain links TRBV30 to TRBJ2-2, with TRBD2 as a possible D gene (6 bases). The CDR3 runs to 14 residues. The germline CDR1 and CDR2 sequences are GTSNPN and SVGIG (reference sequence). Trimming removed 4 bases at V and 3 bases at J, with 12 bases between. CDR3 in amino acids: CAWIPGEDTGELFF. CDR3 nucleotide sequence: TGTGCCTGGATTCCGGGAGAGGACACCGGGGAGCTGTTTTTT.

The chain has TRBV21-1 and TRBJ2-7; TRBD2 is the table's D call and was not checked against the DNA. TRBV21-1 is annotated as a pseudogene. The CDR3 totals 16 residues. The CDR3 DNA follows: TGTGCCAGCAGCAAAGGAAGGACTAGCCATCCCTACGAGCAGTACTTC. This encodes CASSKGRTSHPYEQYF.

The chain carries TRBV27 and TRBJ1-4; D remains unclear. With 5 bases removed from V and 0 bases from J, the gap between germline ends came to 10 bases. Germline V gene lookup returns CDR1 MNHEY and CDR2 SMNVEV (reference sequence). This CDR3 spans 15 amino acids. CDR3 nucleotide sequence: TGTGCCAGCAGTGTAACAGCTGCAACTAATGAAAAACTGTTTTTT. The encoded protein is CASSVTAATNEKLFF.

The CDR3 region is CASSYLTGGANAFF. In nucleotides, the CDR3 is TGTGCCAGCAGTTACTTGACAGGGGGCGCAAATGCTTTCTTT. This chain uses TRBV6-6 with TRBJ1-1, with TRBD1 matching over 10 bases. Germline V gene sequence: CDR1 MNHNY, CDR2 SVGAGI (reference sequence). V lost 1 base to trimming and J lost 11 bases; unmatched junction nucleotides: 7. This CDR3 contains 14 residues.

The J gene is TRBJ2-5, the V gene TRBV19, with a tentative D call TRBD2 (5 bases). The length of the CDR3 is 14 residues. Trimming shortened V by 3 bases and J by 5 bases, and 13 bases separated the two germline ends. The germline V gene encodes CDR1 LNHDA and CDR2 SQIVND (reference sequence). CDR3 bases: TGTGCCAGTAGTATGTCCGGGAAGTCGGAGACCCAGTACTTC. As protein: CASSMSGKSETQYF.

The DNA of the CDR3 is TGCAGCGTTGGACTAGCGGTGTCAGGGACAGATACGCAGTATTTT. Amino acid sequence: CSVGLAVSGTDTQYF. The gene calls are TRBV29-1 and TRBJ2-3, with TRBD2 matching over 9 bases. Trimming at V came to 4 bases and at J to 3 bases, leaving 8 bases not matched to a gene. This CDR3 contains 15 residues. Looked up from germline, CDR1 is SQVTM and CDR2 is ANQGSEA.

This chain links TRBV6-5 with TRBJ2-7; maybe TRBD1 (6 bases). Trimming shortened V by 0 bases and J by 6 bases, and 9 bases separated the two germline ends. The germline V gene encodes CDR1 MNHEY and CDR2 SVGAGI. This CDR3 is built from 13 residues. The CDR3 here is CASSYSGASEQYF. CDR3 nucleotide sequence: TGTGCCAGCAGTTACTCGGGGGCGAGCGAGCAGTACTTC.

This chain connects TRBV18 to TRBJ2-2; D ambiguous. V lost 6 bases and J 1 base, leaving 15 bases between the germline ends. This CDR3 has 16 amino acids. Looked up from germline, CDR1 is KGHSH and CDR2 is LQKENI. The chain's CDR3 is CASSRNPPQNTGELFF. CDR3 DNA sequence: TGTGCCAGCTCGCGAAACCCCCCCCAGAACACCGGGGAGCTGTTTTTT.

This clone has more than one count but fewer than ten. The chain employs TRBV7-9 and TRBJ2-3; TRBD1 matches 8 bases. V lost 7 bases and J lost 3; bases outside the gene matches: 15. CDR1 and CDR2 (germline): SEHNR, FQNEAQ (reference sequence). CDR3 length: 17 residues. DNA of the CDR3: TGTGCCAGCAACCCCCCCAGACAGGGGATAGAAACAGATACGCAGTATTTT. Its translation is CASNPPRQGIETDTQYF.

The chain couples TRBV5-1 to TRBJ2-1, with TRBD1 matching over 7 bases. The CDR3 totals 11 residues. Germline values: CDR1 SGHRS, CDR2 YFSETQ. Trimming cost V 6 bases and J 7 bases; bases outside gene matches: 1. The CDR3 region is CASNRGNEQFF. CDR3 DNA sequence: TGCGCCAGCAACAGGGGAAATGAGCAGTTCTTC.

This clone was seen a single time. The chain is built from TRBV11-3 and TRBJ2-1; 8 bases are shared with TRBD2. Looked up from germline, CDR1 is SGHNT and CDR2 is YENEEA. CDR3 length: 15 amino acids. V shed 4 bases, J shed 4 bases, and the junction held 6 bases outside the gene matches. The CDR3 region has the DNA TGTGCCAGCAGCTCTGAAGCGGGAGCTTACAATGAGCAGTTCTTC. Its translation is CASSSEAGAYNEQFF.

This sequence joins TRBV7-9 and TRBJ2-5; D is unresolved. Trimming shortened V by 4 bases and J by 0 bases, and 12 bases separated the two germline ends. The CDR3 has 15 amino acids. Per the germline V gene, CDR1 is SEHNR and CDR2 is FQNEAQ (reference sequence). Here the CDR3 DNA reads TGTGCCAGCAGCTCGCACTTGATCTACCAAGAGACCCAGTACTTC. Encoded protein: CASSSHLIYQETQYF.

This clone was recorded only once. J is TRBJ2-1 and V is TRBV18; D gene unclear. This CDR3 region has 13 residues. Looked up from germline, CDR1 is KGHSH and CDR2 is LQKENI. Trimming left V 3 bases short and J 5 bases short, with 8 bases between. The CDR3 sequence is CASSPPNNNEQFF. In DNA, the CDR3 is TGTGCCAGCTCACCCCCGAACAACAATGAGCAGTTCTTC.

The chain joins TRBV18 to TRBJ1-1; TRBD1 matches at 10 bases. The CDR3 sequence is 15 residues long. V gave up 3 bases and J gave up 4 bases; unmatched junction bases: 5. Germline CDR1 KGHSH, CDR2 LQKENI. The CDR3 DNA follows: TGTGCCAGCTCACCCGGGACAGGGGTGAGCACTGAAGCTTTCTTT. Its protein product is CASSPGTGVSTEAFF.

This chain uses TRBV10-3 with TRBJ1-6; TRBD1 aligns across 7 bases. Germline lookup yields CDR1 ENHRY and CDR2 SYGVKD. The J segment lost 8 bases and the V segment lost 6 bases, leaving 4 bases of the junction unmatched. CDR3 length: 13 amino acids. CDR3 sequence (DNA): TGTGCCATCAGGGGACAGCAGGATTCACCCCTCCACTTT. Translating it yields CAIRGQQDSPLHF.

The rearrangement joins TRBV2 to TRBJ2-1, with 7 bases aligning to TRBD2. Germline lookup yields CDR1 SNHLY and CDR2 FYNNEI. The CDR3 loop spans 14 amino acids. Trimming took 7 bases from V and 3 from J; bases not matched to a gene: 6. The CDR3 is CASIETSSYNEQFF. DNA of the CDR3: TGTGCCAGCATCGAGACTAGCAGCTACAATGAGCAGTTCTTC.

The chain carries TRBV9 and TRBJ2-5; 7 positions agree with TRBD2. Germline CDR1 SGDLS, CDR2 YYNGEE. The CDR3 totals 16 residues. V trimming: 0 bases; J trimming: 2 bases; junction bases outside the gene matches: 7. The DNA of the CDR3 is TGTGCCAGCAGCGTAGGGCCAGCGGGGTTGCAAGAGACCCAGTACTTC. Its translation: CASSVGPAGLQETQYF.

The rearrangement links TRBV2 to TRBJ1-1; 8 bases are a match to TRBD1. CDR3 length: 13 amino acids. Trimming took 0 bases from V and 11 from J; bases not matched to a gene: 5. CDR1 and CDR2 (germline): SNHLY, FYNNEI. The CDR3 region is CASSEAPTGEAFF. DNA for the CDR3: TGTGCCAGCAGTGAAGCCCCGACAGGGGAGGCTTTCTTT.

The J gene is TRBJ2-5, the V gene TRBV10-1; TRBD2 matches at 8 bases. V gave up 4 bases and J gave up 2 bases; unmatched junction bases: 6. Germline V gene data show CDR1 as WNHNN and CDR2 as SYGVQD (reference sequence). The CDR3 extends over 15 amino acids. In DNA form, the CDR3 reads TGCGCCAGCAGTGTAACTAGCGGACCGCAAGAGACCCAGTACTTC. It yields the protein CASSVTSGPQETQYF.

The chain recombines TRBV7-9 with TRBJ1-2; 7 nucleotides match TRBD1. Trimming cost V 5 bases and J 7 bases; bases outside gene matches: 4. The CDR3 contains 12 residues. Germline loops: CDR1 SEHNR, CDR2 FQNEAQ (reference sequence). CDR3 sequence reads: CASSRGGGGYTF. CDR3 coding DNA: TGTGCCAGCAGCAGAGGGGGCGGTGGCTACACCTTC.

The J gene is TRBJ1-4, the V gene TRBV19; D may be TRBD1 (6 bases). CDR3 length: 15 residues. V was clipped by 5 bases and J by 1 base, with 11 bases between them. The V gene's germline CDR1 is LNHDA and CDR2 SQIVND (reference sequence). The CDR3 is CASSPGQRTNEKLFF. DNA for the CDR3: TGTGCCAGTAGTCCAGGACAGAGAACTAATGAAAAACTGTTTTTT.

This chain joins TRBV13 and TRBJ2-7; a possible D gene is TRBD2 (7 bases). The CDR3 loop spans 17 amino acids. CDR1 PRHDT and CDR2 FYEKMQ come from the germline V gene (reference sequence). V was pared by 0 bases and J by 3 bases, with 18 bases between. CDR3: CASSLGLLKGEGYEQYF. In nucleotides, the CDR3 is TGTGCCAGCAGCTTAGGCTTGTTGAAGGGGGAGGGCTACGAGCAGTACTTC. Combining the CDR3 with reference TRBV13 and TRBJ2-7 gives the whole variable domain AAGVIQSPRHLIKEKRETATLKCYPIPRHDTVYWYQQGPGQDPQFLISFYEKMQSDKGSIPDRFSAQQFSDYHSELNMSSLELGDSALYFCASSLGLLKGEGYEQYFGPGTRLTVT.

The rearrangement joins TRBV2 to TRBJ2-5; possible D gene TRBD1, 6 bases. CDR3 length equals 15 residues. V was pared by 4 bases and J by 3 bases, with 15 bases between. Germline CDR1 SNHLY, CDR2 FYNNEI. The CDR3 loop reads CASSGGSGEKETQYF. CDR3 nucleotides: TGTGCCAGCAGTGGAGGGTCAGGGGAGAAAGAGACCCAGTACTTC.